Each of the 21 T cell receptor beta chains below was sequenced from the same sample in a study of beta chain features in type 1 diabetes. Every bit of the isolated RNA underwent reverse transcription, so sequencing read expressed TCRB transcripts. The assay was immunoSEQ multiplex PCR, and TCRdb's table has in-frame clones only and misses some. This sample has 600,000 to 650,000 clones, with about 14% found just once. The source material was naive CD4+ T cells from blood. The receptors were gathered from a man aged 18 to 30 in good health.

CDR3 in DNA: TGTGCCAGCAGCTTAAGCGCAGGGGGCTACGAGCAGTACTTC. Protein product: CASSLSAGGYEQYF. This rearrangement joins TRBV7-3 to TRBJ2-7; 7 positions agree with TRBD1. With 1 base clipped from V and 3 bases from J, the junction kept 3 bases outside the gene matches. The V gene's germline CDR1 is SGHTA and CDR2 FQGTGA. There are 14 residues in the CDR3.

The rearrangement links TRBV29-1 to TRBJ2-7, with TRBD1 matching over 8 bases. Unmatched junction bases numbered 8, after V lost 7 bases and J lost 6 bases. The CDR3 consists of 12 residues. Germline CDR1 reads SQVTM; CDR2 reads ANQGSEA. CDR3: CSANRGISEQYF. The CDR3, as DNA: TGCAGCGCCAACAGGGGGATCAGCGAGCAGTACTTC.

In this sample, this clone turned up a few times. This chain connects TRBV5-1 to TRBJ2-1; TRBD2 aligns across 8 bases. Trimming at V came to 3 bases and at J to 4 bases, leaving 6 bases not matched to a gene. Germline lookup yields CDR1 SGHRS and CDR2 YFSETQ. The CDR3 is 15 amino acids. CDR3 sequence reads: CASSSPGGAYNEQFF. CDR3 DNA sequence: TGCGCCAGCAGCTCTCCCGGGGGGGCATACAATGAGCAGTTCTTC.

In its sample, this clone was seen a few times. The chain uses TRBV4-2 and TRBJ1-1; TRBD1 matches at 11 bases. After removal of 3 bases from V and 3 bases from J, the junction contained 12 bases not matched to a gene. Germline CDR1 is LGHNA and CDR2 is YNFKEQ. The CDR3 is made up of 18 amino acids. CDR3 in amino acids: CASSQTDRGLMRDTEAFF. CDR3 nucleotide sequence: TGTGCCAGCAGCCAGACGGACAGGGGGCTAATGAGAGACACTGAAGCTTTCTTT.

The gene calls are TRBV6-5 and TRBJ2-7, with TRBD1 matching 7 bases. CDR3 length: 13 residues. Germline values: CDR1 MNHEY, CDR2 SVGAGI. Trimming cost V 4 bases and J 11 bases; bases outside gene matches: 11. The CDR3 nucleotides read TGTGCCAGCAGTTCCGGCTGGGGACAGCCGGAGTACTTC. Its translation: CASSSGWGQPEYF.

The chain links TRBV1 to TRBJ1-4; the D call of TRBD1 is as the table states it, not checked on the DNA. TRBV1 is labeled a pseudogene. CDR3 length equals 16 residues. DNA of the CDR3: TGCACCAGCAGCCACGGAACAGGATCAACTAATGAAAAACTGTTTTTT. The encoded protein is CTSSHGTGSTNEKLFF.

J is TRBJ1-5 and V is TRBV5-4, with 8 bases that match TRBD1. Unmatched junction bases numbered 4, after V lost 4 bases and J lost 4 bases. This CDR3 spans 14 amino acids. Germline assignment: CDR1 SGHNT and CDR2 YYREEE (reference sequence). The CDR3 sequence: CASSRDRGNQPQHF. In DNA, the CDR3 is TGTGCCAGCAGCCGCGACAGGGGAAATCAGCCCCAGCATTTT.

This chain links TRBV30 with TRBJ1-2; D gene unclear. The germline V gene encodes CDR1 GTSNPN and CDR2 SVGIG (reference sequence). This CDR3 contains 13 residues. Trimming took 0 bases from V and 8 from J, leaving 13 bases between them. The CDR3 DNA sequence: TGTGCCTGGAGTGTACAAGGGAGGAGAGGCTACACCTTC. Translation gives CAWSVQGRRGYTF.

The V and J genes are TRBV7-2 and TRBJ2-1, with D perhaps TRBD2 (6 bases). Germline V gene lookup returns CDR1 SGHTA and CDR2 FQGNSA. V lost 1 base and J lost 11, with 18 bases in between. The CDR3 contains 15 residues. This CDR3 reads CASSLGTGGGIQQFF. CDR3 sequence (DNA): TGTGCCAGCAGCTTAGGGACTGGCGGAGGGATACAGCAGTTCTTC.

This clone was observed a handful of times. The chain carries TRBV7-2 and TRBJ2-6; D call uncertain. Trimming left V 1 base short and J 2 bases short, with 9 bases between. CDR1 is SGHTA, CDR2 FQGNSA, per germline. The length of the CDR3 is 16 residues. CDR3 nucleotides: TGTGCCAGCAGCTTAGGTGGAAAGGCTGGGGCCAACGTCCTGACTTTC. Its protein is CASSLGGKAGANVLTF.

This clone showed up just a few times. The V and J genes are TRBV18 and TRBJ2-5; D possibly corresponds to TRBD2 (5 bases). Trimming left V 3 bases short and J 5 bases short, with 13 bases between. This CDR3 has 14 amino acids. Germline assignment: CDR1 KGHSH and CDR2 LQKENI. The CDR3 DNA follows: TGTGCCAGCTCACCTCCGGGGTTGCAGGAGACCCAGTACTTC. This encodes CASSPPGLQETQYF.

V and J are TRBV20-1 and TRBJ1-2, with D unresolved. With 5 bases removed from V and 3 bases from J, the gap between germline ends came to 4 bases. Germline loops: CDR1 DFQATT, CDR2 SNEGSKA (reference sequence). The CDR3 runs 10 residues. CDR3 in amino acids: CSAPHYGYTF. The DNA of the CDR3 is TGCAGTGCTCCACACTATGGCTACACCTTC.

CDR3 in DNA: TGTGCCAGCAGTTTTCCCGGGACAGGGACTGAAGCTTTCTTT. This codes for CASSFPGTGTEAFF. The rearrangement joins TRBV27 to TRBJ1-1; 9 bases are shared with TRBD1. The CDR3 has 14 amino acids. The germline V gene has CDR1 MNHEY and CDR2 SMNVEV (reference sequence). Trimming removed 3 bases from V and 5 bases from J; junction bases left unmatched: 4.

CDR3 in amino acids: CASSSGYRGTTQETQYF. Here the CDR3 DNA reads TGTGCCAGCAGCTCAGGCTATAGGGGGACTACCCAAGAGACCCAGTACTTC. The gene calls are TRBV7-9 and TRBJ2-5, with D perhaps TRBD2 (7 bases). V was pared by 4 bases and J by 1 base, with 19 bases between. This CDR3 is built from 17 residues. Per germline, CDR1 SEHNR and CDR2 FQNEAQ (reference sequence).

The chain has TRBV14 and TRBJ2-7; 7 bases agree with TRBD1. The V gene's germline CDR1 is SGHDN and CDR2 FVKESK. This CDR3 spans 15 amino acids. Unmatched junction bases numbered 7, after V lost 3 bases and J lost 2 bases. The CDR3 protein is CASSHPGQSTYEQYF. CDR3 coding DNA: TGTGCCAGCAGCCACCCGGGACAGAGCACCTACGAGCAGTACTTC.

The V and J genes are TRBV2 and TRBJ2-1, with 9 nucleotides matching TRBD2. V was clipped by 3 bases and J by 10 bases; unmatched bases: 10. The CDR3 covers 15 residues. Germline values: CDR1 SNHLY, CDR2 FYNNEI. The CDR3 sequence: CASSELGSGGREQFF. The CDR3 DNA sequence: TGTGCCAGCAGTGAGTTGGGTAGCGGGGGCAGGGAGCAGTTCTTC.

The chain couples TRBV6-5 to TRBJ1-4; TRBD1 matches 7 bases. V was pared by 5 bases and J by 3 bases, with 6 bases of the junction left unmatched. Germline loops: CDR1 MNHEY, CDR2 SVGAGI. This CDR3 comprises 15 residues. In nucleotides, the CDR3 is TGTGCCAGCAGTCTGACCGGGACAGCTAATGAAAAACTGTTTTTT. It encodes CASSLTGTANEKLFF.

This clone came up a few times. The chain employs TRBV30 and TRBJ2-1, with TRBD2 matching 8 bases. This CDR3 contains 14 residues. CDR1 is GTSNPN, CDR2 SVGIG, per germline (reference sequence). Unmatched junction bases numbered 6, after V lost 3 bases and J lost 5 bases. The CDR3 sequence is CAWRGLAGHNEQFF. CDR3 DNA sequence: TGTGCCTGGAGGGGGCTAGCGGGCCACAATGAGCAGTTCTTC.

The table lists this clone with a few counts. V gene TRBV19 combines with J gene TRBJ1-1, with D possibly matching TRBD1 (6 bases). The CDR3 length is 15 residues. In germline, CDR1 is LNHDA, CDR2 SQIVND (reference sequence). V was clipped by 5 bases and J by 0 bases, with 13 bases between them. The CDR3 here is CASSPLTGMNTEAFF. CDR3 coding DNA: TGTGCCAGTAGTCCCTTGACAGGCATGAACACTGAAGCTTTCTTT.

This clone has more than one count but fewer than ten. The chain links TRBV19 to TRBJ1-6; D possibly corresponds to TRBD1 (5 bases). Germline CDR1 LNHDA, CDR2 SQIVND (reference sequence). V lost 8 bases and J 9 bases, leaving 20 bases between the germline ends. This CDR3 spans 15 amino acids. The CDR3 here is CASEGTWSEGSPLHF. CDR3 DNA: TGTGCCAGTGAGGGGACCTGGTCTGAAGGTTCACCCCTCCACTTT.

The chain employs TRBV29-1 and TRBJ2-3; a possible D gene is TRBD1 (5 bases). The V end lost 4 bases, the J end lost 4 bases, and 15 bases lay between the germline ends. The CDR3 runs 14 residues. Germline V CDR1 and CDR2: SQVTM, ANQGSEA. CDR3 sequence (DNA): TGCAGCGTTGCCCCAGGGTCCCCGGCAGATACGCAGTATTTT. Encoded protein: CSVAPGSPADTQYF.